This T cell receptor (beta chain) comes out of a study of blood T cell repertoires in COVID-19. Across the whole study: PBMCs, B-cell-depleted T cells, or T cells provided the cDNA or gDNA that made up the material.

Participants came from roughly 25 US areas, aged about 18 to 100 years. Germline CDR1 and CDR2: MDHEN and SYDVKM. Trimming removed 6 bases from V and 2 bases from J; junction bases left unmatched: 6. This CDR3 region has 16 residues. Assay used: immunoSEQ multiplex PCR; TCRdb lists only in-frame clones, some missing. The data contain roughly 250,000 clones, 88% of them singletons. The chain is built from TRBV28 and TRBJ2-6, with 8 positions matching TRBD1. The receptor comes from a woman aged 40 to 50 who had been exposed to COVID-19. Sequencing was performed on PBMCs or T cells enriched from blood (not recorded which). CDR3 nucleotides: TGTGCCAGCAGACCTCAGGGGGCGGCTGGGGCCAACGTCCTGACTTTC. Translated, it gives CASRPQGAAGANVLTF. Drawing the rest from reference TRBV28 and TRBJ2-6, the complete variable domain is DVKVTQSSRYLVKRTGEKVFLECVQDMDHENMFWYRQDPGLGLRLIYFSYDVKMKEKGDIPEGYSVSREKKERFSLILESASTNQTSMYLCASRPQGAAGANVLTFGAGSRLTVL.